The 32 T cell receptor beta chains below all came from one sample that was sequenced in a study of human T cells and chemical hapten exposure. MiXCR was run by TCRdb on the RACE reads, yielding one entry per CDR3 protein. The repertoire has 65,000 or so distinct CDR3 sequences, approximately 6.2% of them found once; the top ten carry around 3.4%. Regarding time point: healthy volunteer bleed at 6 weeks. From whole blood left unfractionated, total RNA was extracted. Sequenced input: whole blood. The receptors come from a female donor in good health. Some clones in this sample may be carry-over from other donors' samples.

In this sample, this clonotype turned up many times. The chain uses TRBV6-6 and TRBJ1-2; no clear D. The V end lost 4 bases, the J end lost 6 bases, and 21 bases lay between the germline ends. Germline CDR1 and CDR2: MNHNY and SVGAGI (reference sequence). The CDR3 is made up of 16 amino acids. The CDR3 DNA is TGTGCCAGCAGTTCCGGACCGGGCCGTGGCATAGATGGCTACACCTTC. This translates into CASSSGPGRGIDGYTF.

The CDR3 reads CASSLAGAGATDTQYF. For the CDR3, the DNA is TGTGCCAGCAGCTTAGCGGGGGCAGGGGCAACAGATACGCAGTATTTT. This chain links TRBV7-2 with TRBJ2-3, with D possibly TRBD1 on 6 matching bases. V was pared by 0 bases and J by 3 bases, with 13 bases between. This CDR3 contains 16 residues. Germline CDR1 is SGHTA and CDR2 is FQGNSA.

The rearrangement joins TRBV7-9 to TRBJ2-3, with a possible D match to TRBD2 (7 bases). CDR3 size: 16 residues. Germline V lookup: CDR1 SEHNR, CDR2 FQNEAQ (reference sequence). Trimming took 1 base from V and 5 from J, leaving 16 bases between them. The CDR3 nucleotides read TGTGCCAGCAGCTTAGAAGGGCGGGGGCGAGGAGATACGCAGTATTTT. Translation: CASSLEGRGRGDTQYF.

CDR3 sequence reads: CASSRVDRENIQYF. The DNA for the CDR3 is TGCGCCAGCAGCCGTGTTGACAGGGAAAACATTCAGTACTTC. The V gene is TRBV5-1, the J gene TRBJ2-4; 7 bases fit TRBD1. The length of the CDR3 is 14 residues. Germline V gene data show CDR1 as SGHRS and CDR2 as YFSETQ. V lost 4 bases, J lost 5 bases, and 6 bases stayed unmatched. Complete variable domain (other parts from reference TRBV5-1 and TRBJ2-4): KAGVTQTPRYLIKTRGQQVTLSCSPISGHRSVSWYQQTPGQGLQFLFEYFSETQRNKGNFPGRFSGRQFSNSRSEMNVSTLELGDSALYLCASSRVDRENIQYFGAGTRLSVL.

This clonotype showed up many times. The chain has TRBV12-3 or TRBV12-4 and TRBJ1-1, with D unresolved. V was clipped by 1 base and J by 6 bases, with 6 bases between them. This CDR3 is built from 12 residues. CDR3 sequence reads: CASSLVGSEAFF. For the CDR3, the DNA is TGTGCCAGCAGTTTAGTAGGGTCTGAAGCTTTCTTT.

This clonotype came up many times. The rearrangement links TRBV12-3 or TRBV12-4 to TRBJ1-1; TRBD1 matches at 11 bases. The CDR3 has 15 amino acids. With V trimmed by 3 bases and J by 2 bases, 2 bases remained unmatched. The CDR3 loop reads CASSLRTGGNTEAFF. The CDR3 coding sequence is TGTGCCAGCAGTTTGAGGACAGGGGGCAACACTGAAGCTTTCTTT.

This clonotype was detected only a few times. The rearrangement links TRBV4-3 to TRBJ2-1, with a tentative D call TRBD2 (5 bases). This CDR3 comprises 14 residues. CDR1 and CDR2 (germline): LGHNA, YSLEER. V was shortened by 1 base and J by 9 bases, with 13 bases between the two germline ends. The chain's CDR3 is CASSQGSAAGEQFF. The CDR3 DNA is TGCGCCAGCAGCCAAGGGTCTGCGGCGGGTGAGCAGTTCTTC.

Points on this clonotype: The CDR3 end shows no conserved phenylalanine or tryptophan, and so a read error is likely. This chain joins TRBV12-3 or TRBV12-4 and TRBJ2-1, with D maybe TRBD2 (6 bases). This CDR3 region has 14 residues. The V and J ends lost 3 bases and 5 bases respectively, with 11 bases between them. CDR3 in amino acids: CASSLEGLNNEQFS. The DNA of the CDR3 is TGTGCCAGCAGTTTGGAAGGACTAAACAATGAGCAGTTCTCC.

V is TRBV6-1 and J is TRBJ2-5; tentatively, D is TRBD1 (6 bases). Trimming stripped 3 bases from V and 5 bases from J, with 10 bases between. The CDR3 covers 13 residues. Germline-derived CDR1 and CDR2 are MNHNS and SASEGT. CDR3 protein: CASSDWGPETQYF. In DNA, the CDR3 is TGTGCCAGCAGTGATTGGGGGCCGGAGACCCAGTACTTC.

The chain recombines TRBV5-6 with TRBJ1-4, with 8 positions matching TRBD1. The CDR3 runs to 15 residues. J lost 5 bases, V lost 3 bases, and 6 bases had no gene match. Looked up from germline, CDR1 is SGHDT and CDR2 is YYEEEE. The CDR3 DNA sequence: TGTGCCAGCAGCTACAGGGACAGGACAAATGAAAAACTGTTTTTT. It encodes CASSYRDRTNEKLFF.

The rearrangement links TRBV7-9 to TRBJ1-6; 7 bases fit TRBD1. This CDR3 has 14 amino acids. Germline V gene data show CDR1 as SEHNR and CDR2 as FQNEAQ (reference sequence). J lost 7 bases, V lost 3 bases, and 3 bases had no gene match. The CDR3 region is CASSLTGLNSPLHF. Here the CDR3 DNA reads TGTGCCAGCAGCTTGACAGGGTTGAATTCACCCCTCCACTTT. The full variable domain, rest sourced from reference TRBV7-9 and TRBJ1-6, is DTGVSQNPRHKITKRGQNVTFRCDPISEHNRLYWYRQTLGQGPEFLTYFQNEAQLEKSRLLSDRFSAERPKGSFSTLEIQRTEQGDSAMYLCASSLTGLNSPLHFGNGTRLTVT.

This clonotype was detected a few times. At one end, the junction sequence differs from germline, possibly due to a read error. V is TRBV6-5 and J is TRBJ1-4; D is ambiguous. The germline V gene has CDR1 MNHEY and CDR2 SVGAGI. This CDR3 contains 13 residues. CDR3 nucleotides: TGTGTCAGCCGCGGACTGAAGCATGAAAAACTGTTTTTT. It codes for CVSRGLKHEKLFF.

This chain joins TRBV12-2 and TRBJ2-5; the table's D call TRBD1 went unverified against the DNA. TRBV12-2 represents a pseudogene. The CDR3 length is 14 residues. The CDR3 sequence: CASRELPGQSDQYF. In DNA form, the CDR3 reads TGTGCAAGTCGCGAATTGCCGGGACAGTCGGACCAGTACTTC.

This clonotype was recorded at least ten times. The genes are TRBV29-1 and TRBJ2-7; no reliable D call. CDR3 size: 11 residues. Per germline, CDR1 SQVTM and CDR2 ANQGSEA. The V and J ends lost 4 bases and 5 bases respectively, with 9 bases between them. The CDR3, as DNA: TGCAGCGTTGGATTGGGGAACGAGCAGTACTTC. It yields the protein CSVGLGNEQYF.

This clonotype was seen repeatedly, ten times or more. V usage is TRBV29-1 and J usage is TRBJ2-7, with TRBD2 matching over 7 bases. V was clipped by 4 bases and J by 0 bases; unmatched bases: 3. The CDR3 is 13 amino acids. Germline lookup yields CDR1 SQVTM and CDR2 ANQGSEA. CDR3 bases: TGCAGCGTTGGGGGGGAGGGCTCCTACGAGCAGTACTTC. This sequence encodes CSVGGEGSYEQYF.

The CDR3, as DNA: TGTGCCAGCAGTTCCTCGACAGGGGATAGCAATCAGCCCCAGCATTTT. This codes for CASSSSTGDSNQPQHF. The rearrangement uses TRBV25-1 and TRBJ1-5; 8 nucleotides line up with TRBD1. This CDR3 has 16 residues. J was trimmed by 0 bases and V by 5 bases; bases with no gene match: 6. Germline V gene data show CDR1 as MGHDK and CDR2 as SYGVNS. Full variable domain (remainder filled in from reference TRBV25-1 and TRBJ1-5): EADIYQTPRYLVIGTGKKITLECSQTMGHDKMYWYQQDPGMELHLIHYSYGVNSTEKGDLSSESTVSRIRTEHFPLTLESARPSHTSQYLCASSSSTGDSNQPQHFGDGTRLSIL.

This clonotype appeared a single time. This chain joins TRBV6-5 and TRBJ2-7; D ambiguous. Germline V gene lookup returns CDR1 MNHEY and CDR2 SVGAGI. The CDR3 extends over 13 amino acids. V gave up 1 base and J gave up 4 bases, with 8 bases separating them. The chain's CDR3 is CASSYFDNYEQYF. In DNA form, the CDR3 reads TGTGCCAGCAGTTACTTCGATAATTACGAGCAGTACTTC.

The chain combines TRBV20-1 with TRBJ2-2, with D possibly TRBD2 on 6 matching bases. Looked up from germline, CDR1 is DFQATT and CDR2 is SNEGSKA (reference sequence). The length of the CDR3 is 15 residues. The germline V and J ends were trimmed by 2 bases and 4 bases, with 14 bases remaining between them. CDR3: CSARPSGLLTGELFF. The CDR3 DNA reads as TGCAGTGCTAGACCGTCGGGACTCCTCACCGGGGAGCTGTTTTTT.

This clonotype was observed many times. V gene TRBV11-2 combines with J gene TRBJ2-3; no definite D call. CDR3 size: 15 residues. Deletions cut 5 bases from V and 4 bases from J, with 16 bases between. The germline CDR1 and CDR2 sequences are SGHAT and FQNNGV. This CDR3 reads CASSQYIGRADTQYF. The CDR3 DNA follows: TGTGCCAGCAGCCAATACATCGGCCGCGCAGATACGCAGTATTTT.

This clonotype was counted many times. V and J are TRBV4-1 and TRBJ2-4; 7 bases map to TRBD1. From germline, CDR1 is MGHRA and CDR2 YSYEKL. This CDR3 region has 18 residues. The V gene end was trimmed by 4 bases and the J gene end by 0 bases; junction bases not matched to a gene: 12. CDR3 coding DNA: TGCGCCAGCAGCCCCACAGGTGCTGGGACAGTAGCCAAAAACATTCAGTACTTC. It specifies CASSPTGAGTVAKNIQYF.

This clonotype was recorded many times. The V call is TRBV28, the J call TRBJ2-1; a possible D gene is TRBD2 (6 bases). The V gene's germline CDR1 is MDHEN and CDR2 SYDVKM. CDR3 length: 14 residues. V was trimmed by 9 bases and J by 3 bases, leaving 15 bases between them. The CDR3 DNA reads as TGTGCCAGTCGGGAAGGGGAGGACTACAATGAGCAGTTCTTC. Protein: CASREGEDYNEQFF.

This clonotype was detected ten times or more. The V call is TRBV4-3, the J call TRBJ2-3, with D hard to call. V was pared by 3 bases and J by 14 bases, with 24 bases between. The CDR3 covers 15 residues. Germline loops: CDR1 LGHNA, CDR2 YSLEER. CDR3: CASSQQYPDVFRPYF. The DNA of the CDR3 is TGCGCCAGCAGCCAGCAATACCCGGACGTCTTTCGGCCGTATTTT.

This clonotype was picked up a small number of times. The CDR3: CASKSDRDRGRIGYTF. DNA for the CDR3: TGTGCCAGCAAATCAGACCGGGACAGGGGACGGATAGGCTACACCTTC. The chain links TRBV6-5 to TRBJ1-2, with 10 bases lining up with TRBD1. V dropped 7 bases and J dropped 8; count of bases not matched to a gene: 16. Germline V gene lookup returns CDR1 MNHEY and CDR2 SVGAGI. The CDR3 runs to 16 residues.

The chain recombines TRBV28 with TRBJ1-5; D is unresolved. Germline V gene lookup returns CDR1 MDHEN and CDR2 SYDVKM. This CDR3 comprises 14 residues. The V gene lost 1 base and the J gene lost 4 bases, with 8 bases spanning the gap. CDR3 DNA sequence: TGTGCCAGCAGTTTATACGTGGGTAATCAGCCCCAGCATTTT. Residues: CASSLYVGNQPQHF.

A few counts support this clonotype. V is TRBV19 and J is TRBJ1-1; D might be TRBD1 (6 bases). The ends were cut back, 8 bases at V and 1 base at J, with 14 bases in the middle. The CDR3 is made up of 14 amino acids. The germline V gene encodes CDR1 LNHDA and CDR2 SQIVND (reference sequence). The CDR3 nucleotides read TGTGCCAGTCAAGACAGGAGGGGGAACACTGAAGCTTTCTTT. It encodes CASQDRRGNTEAFF.

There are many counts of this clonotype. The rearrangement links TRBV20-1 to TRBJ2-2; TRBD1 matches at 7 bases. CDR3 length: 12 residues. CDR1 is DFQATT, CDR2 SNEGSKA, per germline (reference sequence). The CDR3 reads CSYRGWTGELFF. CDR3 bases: TGCAGCTACAGGGGTTGGACCGGGGAGCTGTTTTTT.

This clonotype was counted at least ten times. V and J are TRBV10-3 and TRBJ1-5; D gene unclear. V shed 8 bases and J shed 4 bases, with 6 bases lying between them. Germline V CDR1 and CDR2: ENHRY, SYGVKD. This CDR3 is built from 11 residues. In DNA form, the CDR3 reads TGTGCCATCGGGAAGAATCAGCCCCAGCATTTT. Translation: CAIGKNQPQHF.

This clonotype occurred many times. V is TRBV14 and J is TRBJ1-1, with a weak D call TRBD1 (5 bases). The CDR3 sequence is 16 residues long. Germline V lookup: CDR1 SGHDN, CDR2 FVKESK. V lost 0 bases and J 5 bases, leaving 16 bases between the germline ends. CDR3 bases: TGTGCCAGCAGCCAAGAGAGAGTTCTGGGGACGACTGAAGCTTTCTTT. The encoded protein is CASSQERVLGTTEAFF.

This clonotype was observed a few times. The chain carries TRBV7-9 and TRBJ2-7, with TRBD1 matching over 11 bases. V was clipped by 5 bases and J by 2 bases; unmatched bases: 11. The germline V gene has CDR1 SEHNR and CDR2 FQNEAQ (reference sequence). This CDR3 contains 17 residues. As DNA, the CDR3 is TGTGCCAGCAGCCACGGACAGGGGGCTCTCTTGACCTACGAGCAGTACTTC. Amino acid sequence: CASSHGQGALLTYEQYF. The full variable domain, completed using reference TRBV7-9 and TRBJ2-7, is DTGVSQNPRHKITKRGQNVTFRCDPISEHNRLYWYRQTLGQGPEFLTYFQNEAQLEKSRLLSDRFSAERPKGSFSTLEIQRTEQGDSAMYLCASSHGQGALLTYEQYFGPGTRLTVT.

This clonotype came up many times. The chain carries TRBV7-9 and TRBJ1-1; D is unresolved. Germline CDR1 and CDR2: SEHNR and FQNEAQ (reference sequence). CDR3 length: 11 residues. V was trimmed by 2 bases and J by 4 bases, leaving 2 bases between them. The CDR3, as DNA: TGTGCCAGCAGCTTAACCACTGAAGCTTTCTTT. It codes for CASSLTTEAFF.

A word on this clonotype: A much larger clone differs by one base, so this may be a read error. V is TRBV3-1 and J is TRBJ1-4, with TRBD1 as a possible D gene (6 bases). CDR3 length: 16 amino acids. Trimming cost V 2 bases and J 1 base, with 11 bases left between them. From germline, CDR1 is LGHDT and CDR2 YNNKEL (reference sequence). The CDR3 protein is CASSQPADRTNEKLFF. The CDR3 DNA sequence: TGTGCCAGCAGCCAACCCGCGGACAGAACTAATGAAAAACTGTTTTTT.

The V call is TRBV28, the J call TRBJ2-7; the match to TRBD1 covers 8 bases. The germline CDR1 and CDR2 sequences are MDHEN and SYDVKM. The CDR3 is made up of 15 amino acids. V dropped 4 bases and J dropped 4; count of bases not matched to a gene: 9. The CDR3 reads CASSSPRDRPYEQYF. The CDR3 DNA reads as TGTGCCAGCAGTTCACCCCGGGACAGGCCTTACGAGCAGTACTTC.